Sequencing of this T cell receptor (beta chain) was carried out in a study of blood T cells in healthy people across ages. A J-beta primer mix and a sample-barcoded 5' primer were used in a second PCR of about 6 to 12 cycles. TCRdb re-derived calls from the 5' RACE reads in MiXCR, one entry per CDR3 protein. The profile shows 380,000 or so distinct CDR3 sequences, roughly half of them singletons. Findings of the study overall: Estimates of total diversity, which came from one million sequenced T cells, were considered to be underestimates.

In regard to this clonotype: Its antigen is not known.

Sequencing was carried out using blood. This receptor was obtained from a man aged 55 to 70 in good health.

In nucleotides, the CDR3 is TGTGCCAGCAGCTTAGGAGGCGCAGGGGAGGACGAGCAGTACTTC. The encoded protein is CASSLGGAGEDEQYF. The V call is TRBV7-2, the J call TRBJ2-5, with D possibly being TRBD1 or TRBD2 (6 bases each). With the DNA end fitting TRBJ2-7 better, the J assignment may be wrong. CDR1 and CDR2 (germline): SGHTA, FQGNSA. The CDR3 covers 15 residues.